The 5 T cell receptor beta chains presented below share a single source sample, sequenced in a study of identical twins. One entry per CDR3 protein, called by TCRdb with MiXCR from the 5' RACE reads. This table has some 500,000 distinct CDR3 sequences, roughly 21% appearing once. This sample was also put to use in a study of T cells expressing NK-cell markers.

The specimen sequenced was CD4+ T cells sorted from blood. These receptors all come from a woman aged 18-29 years in good health.

This chain connects TRBV6-5 to TRBJ2-7, with D uncertain. V lost 5 bases and J 4 bases, leaving 9 bases between the germline ends. This CDR3 has 12 amino acids. Per the germline V gene, CDR1 is MNHEY and CDR2 is SVGAGI. The CDR3 is CASSHKPYEQYF. DNA for the CDR3: TGTGCCAGCAGTCATAAACCGTACGAGCAGTACTTC.

Many counts were recorded for this clonotype. The chain combines TRBV3-1 with TRBJ1-3; D uncertain. This CDR3 spans 15 amino acids. V lost 2 bases and J 0 bases, leaving 8 bases between the germline ends. Per the germline V gene, CDR1 is LGHDT and CDR2 is YNNKEL (reference sequence). For the CDR3, the DNA is TGTGCCAGCAGCCAACAGGCGAACTCTGGAAACACCATATATTTT. It codes for CASSQQANSGNTIYF. The full variable domain, completed using reference TRBV3-1 and TRBJ1-3, is DTAVSQTPKYLVTQMGNDKSIKCEQNLGHDTMYWYKQDSKKFLKIMFSYNNKELIINETVPNRFSPKSPDKAHLNLHINSLELGDSAVYFCASSQQANSGNTIYFGEGSWLTVV.

This clonotype was detected a few times. The V and J genes are TRBV7-2 and TRBJ1-3, with D tentatively TRBD1 (6 bases). Germline CDR1 is SGHTA and CDR2 is FQGNSA. This CDR3 has 17 residues. V shed 5 bases and J shed 0 bases, with 17 bases lying between them. The CDR3 spells CASSPWGQPLSGNTIYF. CDR3 nucleotides: TGTGCCAGCAGCCCCTGGGGGCAGCCGCTCTCTGGAAACACCATATATTTT.

The CDR3 loop reads CSARSTGSGNTIYF. The CDR3 DNA follows: TGCAGTGCTAGGAGCACAGGGAGTGGAAACACCATATATTTT. This chain joins TRBV20-1 and TRBJ1-3; a weak D match, TRBD1 (6 bases). This CDR3 has 14 amino acids. V lost 3 bases to trimming and J lost 3 bases, with 12 bases between them. The germline CDR1 and CDR2 sequences are DFQATT and SNEGSKA (reference sequence).

This clonotype was detected a few times. The chain carries TRBV7-9 and TRBJ2-5, with D possibly being TRBD2 (6 bases). Germline V lookup: CDR1 SEHNR, CDR2 FQNEAQ (reference sequence). CDR3 length: 16 residues. The V gene lost 1 base and the J gene lost 3 bases, with 15 bases spanning the gap. This CDR3 is CASSLGGGRMKETQYF. CDR3 bases: TGTGCCAGCAGCTTAGGCGGAGGGAGGATGAAAGAGACCCAGTACTTC.